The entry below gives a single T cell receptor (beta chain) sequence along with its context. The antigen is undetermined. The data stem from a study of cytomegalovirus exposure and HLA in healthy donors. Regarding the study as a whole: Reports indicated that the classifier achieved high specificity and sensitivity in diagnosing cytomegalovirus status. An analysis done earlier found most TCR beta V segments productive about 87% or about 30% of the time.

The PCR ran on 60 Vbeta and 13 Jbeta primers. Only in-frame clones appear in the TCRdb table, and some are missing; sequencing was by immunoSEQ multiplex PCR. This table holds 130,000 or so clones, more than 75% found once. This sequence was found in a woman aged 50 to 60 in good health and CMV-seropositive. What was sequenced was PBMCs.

CDR3 amino acids: CASSLTLAGGPQGNIQYF. Written as DNA, the CDR3 is TGTGCCAGCAGCTTGACTCTAGCGGGGGGGCCTCAGGGAAACATTCAGTACTTC. The chain uses TRBV5-4 and TRBJ2-4; TRBD2 matches 12 bases. V shed 1 base and J 6 bases; nucleotides not matched to a gene: 11. This CDR3 region has 18 residues. Germline-derived CDR1 and CDR2 are SGHNT and YYREEE (reference sequence).